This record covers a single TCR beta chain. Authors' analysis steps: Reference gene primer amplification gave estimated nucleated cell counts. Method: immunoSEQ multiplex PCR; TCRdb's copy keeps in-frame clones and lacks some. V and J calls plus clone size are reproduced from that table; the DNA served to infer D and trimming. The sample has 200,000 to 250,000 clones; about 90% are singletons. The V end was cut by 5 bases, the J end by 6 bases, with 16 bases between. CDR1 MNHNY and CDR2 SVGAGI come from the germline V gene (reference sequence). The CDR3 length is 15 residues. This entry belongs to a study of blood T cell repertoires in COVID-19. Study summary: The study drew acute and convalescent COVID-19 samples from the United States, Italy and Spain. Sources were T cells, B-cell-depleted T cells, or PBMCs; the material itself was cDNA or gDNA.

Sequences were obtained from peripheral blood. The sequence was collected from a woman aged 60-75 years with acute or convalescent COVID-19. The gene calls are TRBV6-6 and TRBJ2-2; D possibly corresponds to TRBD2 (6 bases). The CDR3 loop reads CASSPSTRGAGELFF. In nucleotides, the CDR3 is TGTGCCAGCAGTCCATCGACTAGGGGAGCCGGGGAGCTGTTTTTT.